Sequencing of this TCR beta chain was carried out in a study of blood T cell repertoires in COVID-19. Study information: T cells, B-cell-depleted T cells, or PBMCs provided the cDNA or gDNA that served as material.

The repertoire was sequenced with immunoSEQ multiplex PCR; TCRdb's copy has only in-frame clones and lacks some. This sample has more than 200,000 clones, with about 85% found just once. Cohort assignment relied on participant-reported clinical history. The CDR3 is made up of 14 amino acids. Germline CDR1 reads MNHEY; CDR2 reads SVGAGI. Germline trimming cut 8 bases from V and 6 bases from J; bases unmatched to any gene: 12. The receptor comes from a man under 40 who had recovered from COVID-19. The J gene is TRBJ1-1, the V gene TRBV6-5, with 7 bases lining up with TRBD1. The sample consisted of PBMCs or T cells enriched from blood (not recorded which). The CDR3, as DNA: TGTGCCAGCTATACCAACAGGGGAGTGCCTGAAGCTTTCTTT. Amino acids: CASYTNRGVPEAFF.